The clone carrying this T cell receptor (beta chain) was found many times. Time point meaning: newly diagnosed GD, antithyroid drugs for less than 3 months. PBMC RNA was the source of the TCR library. This specimen comes from a study of regulatory T cells in long-lasting Graves disease. Assembly of TCR beta libraries relied on iRepertoire HTBI primers together with Arm-PCR of CDR3 regions. TCRdb itself ran the multiplex PCR reads through MiXCR, one entry per CDR3 protein. The data show about 400,000 distinct CDR3 sequences, approximately 16% seen once. The CDR3 totals 15 residues. The V gene lost 1 base and the J gene lost 4 bases, with 13 bases spanning the gap. The V gene's germline CDR1 is SGHAT and CDR2 FQNNGV. This same sample was also taken into another study, of T cells in Graves' hyperthyroidism and ophthalmopathy.

The TCR originated in a woman aged 35 to 49 with Graves disease. The chain has TRBV11-2 and TRBJ1-2; D gene unclear. Sequencing was performed on peripheral blood mononuclear cells (PBMCs), taken at new diagnosis, from a patient treated with antithyroid drugs. The CDR3 DNA reads TGTGCCAGCAGCTTAGGCCCCGGACCCAGCTATGGCTACACCTTC. Translated, it gives CASSLGPGPSYGYTF.